This is a list of T cell receptor beta chains from one sample in a study of long-term antiretroviral therapy in people with HIV. The data were produced by immunoSEQ multiplex PCR, yet TCRdb's version contains in-frame clones alone and is incomplete. The table lists over 25,000 clones, roughly 78% of them singletons, with roughly 8.8% in the top ten. The material was unsorted PBMCs, obtained 1.5 years before starting antiretroviral therapy. These receptors all stem from a man aged 18 to 30 with HIV. Both conserved end residues are part of each CDR3. Each record gives: clone size, J gene, D gene, V gene, CDR3 protein, CDR3 DNA. A D gene is named only where the DNA matches it firmly. Clone size, where shown, is once, few, many, or a class for clones that have expanded.

abundance: -
j_gene: TRBJ1-5
d_gene: -
v_gene: TRBV4-2
CDR3aa: CASSQEHWSNQPQHF
CDR3nt: TGTGCCAGCAGCCAAGAACATTGGAGCAATCAGCCCCAGCATTTT

abundance: -
j_gene: TRBJ1-5
d_gene: -
v_gene: TRBV6-1
CDR3aa: CASKGSGVKFQPQHF
CDR3nt: TGTGCCAGCAAGGGGTCAGGGGTGAAATTCCAGCCCCAGCATTTT

abundance: -
j_gene: TRBJ1-5
d_gene: -
v_gene: TRBV7-3
CDR3aa: CASSLGSLNQPQHF
CDR3nt: TGTGCCAGCAGCTTAGGCAGCCTCAATCAGCCCCAGCATTTT

abundance: few
j_gene: TRBJ1-5
d_gene: -
v_gene: TRBV5-6
CDR3aa: CASSRYNQPQHF
CDR3nt: TGTGCCAGCAGCCGTTACAATCAGCCCCAGCATTTT

abundance: -
j_gene: TRBJ1-5
d_gene: TRBD1
v_gene: TRBV7-3
CDR3aa: CASSRLTGGNQPQHF
CDR3nt: TGTGCCAGCAGCCGTCTCACAGGGGGCAATCAGCCCCAGCATTTT

abundance: -
j_gene: TRBJ1-5
d_gene: -
v_gene: TRBV9
CDR3aa: CASSVDGYQPQHF
CDR3nt: TGTGCCAGCAGCGTAGACGGATATCAGCCCCAGCATTTT

abundance: -
j_gene: TRBJ2-1
d_gene: TRBD2
v_gene: TRBV6-5
CDR3aa: CASSVSGRAFEQFF
CDR3nt: TGTGCCAGCAGTGTTAGCGGGAGGGCCTTTGAGCAGTTCTTC

abundance: -
j_gene: TRBJ2-1
d_gene: -
v_gene: TRBV4-2
CDR3aa: CASSRPGENEQFF
CDR3nt: TGTGCCAGCAGCCGTCCAGGGGAGAATGAGCAGTTCTTC

abundance: -
j_gene: TRBJ2-7
d_gene: -
v_gene: TRBV7-9
CDR3aa: CASSLVSRGEQYF
CDR3nt: TGTGCCAGCAGCCTCGTGAGTCGGGGAGAGCAGTACTTC

abundance: -
j_gene: TRBJ2-1
d_gene: TRBD2
v_gene: TRBV30
CDR3aa: CAWGLAGYEQFF
CDR3nt: TGTGCCTGGGGACTAGCGGGGTATGAGCAGTTCTTC

abundance: -
j_gene: TRBJ2-7
d_gene: -
v_gene: TRBV5-1
CDR3aa: CASSLEGPEQYF
CDR3nt: TGCGCCAGCAGCTTGGAGGGCCCCGAGCAGTACTTC

abundance: -
j_gene: TRBJ2-7
d_gene: -
v_gene: TRBV7-8
CDR3aa: CASSPNPGTIPYEQYF
CDR3nt: TGTGCCAGCAGCCCCAATCCAGGAACAATACCCTACGAGCAGTACTTC

abundance: few
j_gene: TRBJ2-7
d_gene: -
v_gene: TRBV18
CDR3aa: CASSPGSFGEQYF
CDR3nt: TGTGCCAGCTCACCAGGTAGTTTCGGCGAGCAGTACTTC

abundance: once
j_gene: TRBJ1-4
d_gene: -
v_gene: TRBV4-3
CDR3aa: CASSPGGVRKLFF
CDR3nt: TGCGCCAGCAGCCCCGGGGGGGTTCGAAAACTGTTTTTT

abundance: -
j_gene: TRBJ2-5
d_gene: TRBD1
v_gene: TRBV2
CDR3aa: CASRGQVQETQYF
CDR3nt: TGTGCCAGCAGAGGACAGGTCCAAGAGACCCAGTACTTC

abundance: -
j_gene: TRBJ1-2
d_gene: -
v_gene: TRBV19
CDR3aa: CASSSTPGDNGYTF
CDR3nt: TGTGCCAGTAGTTCCACACCAGGGGATAATGGCTACACCTTC

abundance: -
j_gene: TRBJ1-1
d_gene: -
v_gene: TRBV9
CDR3aa: CASSVGGDFWTEAFF
CDR3nt: TGTGCCAGCAGCGTAGGTGGGGATTTTTGGACTGAAGCTTTCTTT

abundance: once
j_gene: TRBJ2-2
d_gene: TRBD1
v_gene: TRBV14
CDR3aa: CASSQPLYPAKERTGSFRTGELFF
CDR3nt: TGTGCCAGCAGCCAACCCTTGTATCCTGCTAAGGAGAGGACAGGGTCCTTTAGGACCGGGGAGCTGTTTTTT

abundance: -
j_gene: TRBJ2-5
d_gene: TRBD2
v_gene: TRBV9
CDR3aa: CASSGEGTSALTWETQYF
CDR3nt: TGTGCCAGCAGCGGCGAGGGTACTAGCGCCTTGACCTGGGAGACCCAGTACTTC

abundance: once
j_gene: TRBJ2-7
d_gene: TRBD1
v_gene: TRBV2
CDR3aa: CATKLTGGDYEQYF
CDR3nt: TGTGCCACCAAGCTGACAGGGGGGGACTACGAGCAGTACTTC

abundance: -
j_gene: TRBJ1-3
d_gene: TRBD1
v_gene: TRBV14
CDR3aa: CASSLRTGGSGNTIYF
CDR3nt: TGTGCCAGCAGCCTAAGGACAGGGGGATCTGGAAACACCATATATTTT

abundance: -
j_gene: TRBJ2-1
d_gene: TRBD2
v_gene: TRBV5-1
CDR3aa: CASSPGTNPYNEQFF
CDR3nt: TGCGCCAGCAGCCCCGGGACTAACCCCTACAATGAGCAGTTCTTC

abundance: -
j_gene: TRBJ2-5
d_gene: TRBD2
v_gene: TRBV6-5
CDR3aa: CASKILAGGATQYF
CDR3nt: TGTGCCAGCAAAATACTAGCGGGGGGGGCGACCCAGTACTTC

abundance: -
j_gene: TRBJ2-5
d_gene: TRBD2
v_gene: TRBV30
CDR3aa: CAWTGLGGRQETQYF
CDR3nt: TGTGCCTGGACAGGTTTAGGCGGGAGGCAAGAGACCCAGTACTTC

abundance: -
j_gene: TRBJ2-2
d_gene: -
v_gene: TRBV28
CDR3aa: CASRPTGEGTGELFF
CDR3nt: TGTGCCAGCAGACCGACAGGGGAGGGCACCGGGGAGCTGTTTTTT

abundance: -
j_gene: TRBJ2-1
d_gene: -
v_gene: TRBV11-1
CDR3aa: CASSFDSSSYNEQFF
CDR3nt: TGTGCCAGCAGCTTCGACTCCAGCTCCTACAATGAGCAGTTCTTC

abundance: -
j_gene: TRBJ1-5
d_gene: -
v_gene: TRBV15
CDR3aa: CATSREGGGGNQPQHF
CDR3nt: TGTGCCACCAGCAGAGAGGGAGGGGGGGGCAATCAGCCCCAGCATTTT